Below are 20 T cell receptor beta chains sequenced from a single sample in a study of CD8+CD57+ T cells in acquired aplastic anemia. The template used for profiling TCR beta VDJ and CDR3 was genomic DNA. TCRdb used MiXCR to reprocess the reads, holding one entry per CDR3 protein. The sample lists around 290,000 distinct CDR3 sequences, under 65% occurring once. Only patients with CD8+CD57+ cell expansion on flow cytometry were chosen for sequencing. The sample comprised sorted CD4+, CD8+, or CD8+CD57+ T cells (not recorded which) from PBMCs. Source of these receptors: a human donor with aplastic anemia.

This clonotype showed up many times. This chain uses TRBV7-9 with TRBJ2-7, with no clear D. CDR1 and CDR2 (germline): SEHNR, FQNEAQ (reference sequence). V gave up 5 bases and J gave up 3 bases, with 14 bases separating them. CDR3 size: 14 residues. The CDR3, as DNA: TGTGCCAGCAGCCCCCCCCTGGACGGCTACGAGCAGTACTTC. Protein sequence: CASSPPLDGYEQYF.

This clonotype was detected many times. The rearrangement joins TRBV20-1 to TRBJ2-5, with TRBD2 matching over 11 bases. This CDR3 comprises 14 residues. V lost 6 bases to trimming and J lost 4 bases; unmatched junction nucleotides: 7. Germline loops: CDR1 DFQATT, CDR2 SNEGSKA (reference sequence). The CDR3 region has the DNA TGCAGTGCCGTACTAGCGGGGGCTGGAGAGACCCAGTACTTC. Protein sequence: CSAVLAGAGETQYF.

This clonotype is a singleton in its sample. Germline is not matched at one junction end, which may reflect a read error. This rearrangement joins TRBV5-1 to TRBJ2-7; the D gene is possibly TRBD2 (5 bases). The CDR3 consists of 11 residues. From germline, CDR1 is SGHRS and CDR2 YFSETQ. The CDR3 is CVSGLEAEQYF. In DNA, the CDR3 is TGCGTCAGCGGCTTGGAGGCCGAGCAGTACTTC.

Ten or more counts support this clonotype. The V gene is TRBV5-1, the J gene TRBJ1-1; D is ambiguous. The CDR3 extends over 13 amino acids. Trimming removed 1 base from V and 4 bases from J, with 8 bases in between. Germline loops: CDR1 SGHRS, CDR2 YFSETQ. The DNA for the CDR3 is TGCGCCAGCAGCTTGCCTTCGCCCACTGAAGCTTTCTTT. Amino acids: CASSLPSPTEAFF.

The chain carries TRBV7-9 and TRBJ1-2, with 9 bases aligning to TRBD1. CDR1 and CDR2 from the germline V gene are SEHNR and FQNEAQ (reference sequence). V lost 4 bases and J lost 1; bases outside the gene matches: 10. The CDR3 loop spans 17 amino acids. CDR3 in DNA: TGTGCCAGCAGCTCCAACAGGGGGCTGAGTGGTAACTATGGCTACACCTTC. Translated, it gives CASSSNRGLSGNYGYTF.

This clonotype was counted a few times. V gene TRBV7-2 combines with J gene TRBJ2-7; D might be TRBD2 (5 bases). Trimming left V 2 bases short and J 4 bases short, with 12 bases between. Germline CDR1 reads SGHTA; CDR2 reads FQGNSA. The CDR3 is 14 amino acids. The CDR3 region has the DNA TGTGCCAGCAGCTTAACCCGGGGAAGTTACGAGCAGTACTTC. Protein: CASSLTRGSYEQYF.

Many counts were recorded for this clonotype. The V gene is TRBV3-1, the J gene TRBJ2-2; D gene ambiguous. The CDR3 is made up of 11 amino acids. Germline CDR1 reads LGHDT; CDR2 reads YNNKEL (reference sequence). Trimming shortened V by 5 bases and J by 5 bases, and 3 bases separated the two germline ends. The CDR3, as DNA: TGTGCCAGCAGCAAAACCGGGGAGCTGTTTTTT. Amino acid sequence: CASSKTGELFF.

This clonotype was found once. The V call is TRBV2, the J call TRBJ2-3, with 8 bases that match TRBD1. This CDR3 has 15 residues. Germline V gives CDR1 SNHLY, CDR2 FYNNEI. V lost 6 bases and J lost 0; bases outside the gene matches: 5. The CDR3 spells CASSRQGYSTDTQYF. Here the CDR3 DNA reads TGTGCCAGCAGCCGACAGGGGTACAGCACAGATACGCAGTATTTT.

The chain employs TRBV24-1 and TRBJ1-4; TRBD1 is a possible D gene (5 bases). Between the trimmed V and J ends, which lost 5 bases and 6 bases, there was a span of 12 bases. This CDR3 has 14 amino acids. CDR1 and CDR2 (germline): KGHDR, SFDVKD. The chain's CDR3 is CATSARGRDEKLFF. The CDR3 bases are TGTGCCACCAGTGCAAGGGGTCGGGATGAAAAACTGTTTTTT.

The sample holds one count of this clonotype. The chain links TRBV19 to TRBJ1-6; D not certain. Trimming left V 9 bases short and J 8 bases short, with 14 bases between. Germline V gene sequence: CDR1 LNHDA, CDR2 SQIVND (reference sequence). This CDR3 is built from 13 residues. In DNA form, the CDR3 reads TGTGCCAGCTCAGGAGACGTTGATTCACCCCTCCACTTT. It yields the protein CASSGDVDSPLHF.

A remark on this clonotype: Since a much larger clone is just one base distant, this may be a read error. Likely a read error: the CDR3 ends without its conserved phenylalanine or tryptophan. This chain uses TRBV12-3 or TRBV12-4 with TRBJ2-5, with D hard to call. CDR3 length equals 12 residues. Trimming shortened V by 4 bases and J by 3 bases, and 6 bases separated the two germline ends. CDR3 loop: CASSYVEETQYL. CDR3 in DNA: TGTGCCAGCAGTTATGTCGAAGAGACCCAGTACCTC.

At least ten counts were recorded for this clonotype. V is TRBV5-1 and J is TRBJ2-2; possible D gene TRBD1, 6 bases. V shed 0 bases and J shed 4 bases, with 13 bases lying between them. The CDR3 spans 16 residues. Germline CDR1 and CDR2: SGHRS and YFSETQ. CDR3 DNA sequence: TGCGCCAGCAGCTTGGGAATTGGGACAACCACCGGGGAGCTGTTTTTT. Amino acid sequence: CASSLGIGTTTGELFF.

The CDR3 spells CATSDRVMGQIFF. As DNA, the CDR3 is TGTGCCACCAGTGATCGTGTAATGGGACAAATTTTCTTT. The chain carries TRBV24-1 and TRBJ1-1; maybe TRBD1 (6 bases). The CDR3 totals 13 residues. V lost 3 bases and J 13 bases, leaving 17 bases between the germline ends. Germline CDR1 and CDR2: KGHDR and SFDVKD.

This clonotype was observed once. The CDR3 nucleotides are TGTGCCATCAGTACCGGGACGTATGGGAAGGATACGCAGTATTTT. Residues: CAISTGTYGKDTQYF. The chain has TRBV10-3 and TRBJ2-3; D tentatively fits TRBD1 or TRBD2 (5 bases each). V was trimmed by 5 bases and J by 6 bases, leaving 18 bases between them. This CDR3 region has 15 residues. Germline V lookup: CDR1 ENHRY, CDR2 SYGVKD.

As for this clonotype: This may stem from a read error, because a much larger clone lies one nucleotide away. The gene calls are TRBV27 and TRBJ2-3; possible D gene TRBD1, 6 bases. Judging by the DNA end, TRBJ1-5 fits better; the J call may be wrong. Germline lookup yields CDR1 MNHEY and CDR2 SMNVEV (reference sequence). The CDR3 consists of 15 residues. The DNA of the CDR3 is TGTGCCAGCCTTGAGGCGGGGGCTGGCACAGATACGCAGCATTTT. Translating gives CASLEAGAGTDTQHF.

V and J are TRBV7-2 and TRBJ2-7, with TRBD2 identical over 9 bases. J was trimmed by 2 bases and V by 8 bases; bases with no gene match: 10. Germline V gene data show CDR1 as SGHTA and CDR2 as FQGNSA. The CDR3 is made up of 15 amino acids. CDR3 loop: CASSPQASGAYEQYF. The CDR3 nucleotides are TGTGCCAGCTCACCACAGGCTAGCGGGGCCTACGAGCAGTACTTC.

This sequence joins TRBV5-8 and TRBJ1-1, with no clear D. Trimming left V 0 bases short and J 5 bases short, with 11 bases between. The CDR3 covers 14 residues. The germline CDR1 and CDR2 sequences are SGHTS and YDEGEE. The DNA for the CDR3 is TGTGCCAGCAGCTTGGTCGGTTTGGGGACTGAAGCTTTCTTT. Residues: CASSLVGLGTEAFF.

The gene calls are TRBV7-9 and TRBJ1-1; D possibly corresponds to TRBD1 (6 bases). CDR1 is SEHNR and CDR2 is FQNEAQ in the germline V gene (reference sequence). This CDR3 contains 17 residues. Trimming cost V 0 bases and J 5 bases, with 19 bases left between them. Here the CDR3 DNA reads TGTGCCAGCAGCTTAGCTCTACCGGGGGCCCCGCGGACTGAAGCTTTCTTT. Residues: CASSLALPGAPRTEAFF.

This clonotype has more than one count but fewer than ten. The rearrangement joins TRBV20-1 to TRBJ1-6, with 7 bases fitting TRBD1. CDR1 and CDR2 (germline): DFQATT, SNEGSKA (reference sequence). Germline trimming cut 6 bases from V and 7 bases from J; bases unmatched to any gene: 12. There are 15 residues in the CDR3. The CDR3 here is CSAAIHRDSNSPLHF. In nucleotides, the CDR3 is TGCAGTGCCGCTATCCACCGGGACAGCAATTCACCCCTCCACTTT.

The chain joins TRBV7-2 to TRBJ2-7; 9 bases agree with TRBD1. Trimming cost V 4 bases and J 1 base; bases outside gene matches: 5. This CDR3 has 15 residues. CDR1 and CDR2 from the germline V gene are SGHTA and FQGNSA. The CDR3 coding sequence is TGTGCCAGCAGCTCCGGACAGGGGTTGTCCTACGAGCAGTACTTC. It codes for CASSSGQGLSYEQYF.